This TCR beta chain was documented in a study of T cells after yellow fever vaccination. Study results and caveats: Peaking faster, on day 5 versus 15, the secondary response was nonetheless weaker. The booster saw the reappearance of most primary-vaccination clones (approximately 97% CD4, 80% to 90% CD8).

A universal primer site and UMIs were added as TCR cDNA was made by 5'RACE template switching. TCRdb reprocessed the 5' RACE reads with MiXCR, giving one entry per CDR3 protein. The profile shows some 350,000 distinct CDR3 sequences, 3% to 4.5% of them singletons. Ten or more counts support this clonotype. Its antigen is unidentified. V was clipped by 2 bases and J by 0 bases, with 10 bases between them. The CDR3 has 15 residues. Germline CDR1 is SGHTA and CDR2 is FQGTGA. Here the sequenced sample was PBMCs, taken 5 days after the yellow fever booster vaccination. The receptor was isolated from a man aged 18 to 30 who received the YFV17D yellow fever vaccine. The chain uses TRBV7-3 and TRBJ1-1; D uncertain. DNA for the CDR3: TGTGCCAGCAGCTTAGGTCCGGTTATGAACACTGAAGCTTTCTTT. Translating gives CASSLGPVMNTEAFF.